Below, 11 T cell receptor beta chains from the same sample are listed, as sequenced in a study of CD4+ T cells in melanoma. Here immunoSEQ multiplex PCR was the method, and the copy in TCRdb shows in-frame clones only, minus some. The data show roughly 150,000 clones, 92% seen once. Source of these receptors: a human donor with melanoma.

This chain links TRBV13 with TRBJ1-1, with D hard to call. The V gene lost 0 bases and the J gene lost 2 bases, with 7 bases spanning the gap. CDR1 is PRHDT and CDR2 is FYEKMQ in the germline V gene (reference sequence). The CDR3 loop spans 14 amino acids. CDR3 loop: CASSLGGVNTEAFF. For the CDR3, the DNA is TGTGCCAGCAGCTTAGGCGGGGTTAACACTGAAGCTTTCTTT.

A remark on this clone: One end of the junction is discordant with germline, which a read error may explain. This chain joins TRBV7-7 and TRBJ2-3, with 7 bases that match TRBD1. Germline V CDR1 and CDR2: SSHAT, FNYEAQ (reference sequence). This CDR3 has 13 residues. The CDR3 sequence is CASSRGSTDTQYF. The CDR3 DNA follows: TGTGCTAGCAGCAGGGGGAGCACAGATACGCAGTATTTT.

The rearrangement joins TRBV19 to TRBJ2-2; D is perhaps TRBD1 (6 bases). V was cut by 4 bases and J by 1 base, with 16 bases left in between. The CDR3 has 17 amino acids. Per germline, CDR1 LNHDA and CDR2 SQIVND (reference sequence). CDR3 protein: CASSRPGDARNTGELFF. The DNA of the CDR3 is TGTGCCAGTAGTAGACCAGGGGACGCTAGGAACACCGGGGAGCTGTTTTTT.

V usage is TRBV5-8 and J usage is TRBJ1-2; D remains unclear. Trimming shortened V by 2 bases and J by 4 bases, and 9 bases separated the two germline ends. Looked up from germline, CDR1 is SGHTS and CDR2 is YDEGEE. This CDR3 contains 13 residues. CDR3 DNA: TGTGCCAGCAGCTTATACGGTAGCTATGGCTACACCTTC. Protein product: CASSLYGSYGYTF.

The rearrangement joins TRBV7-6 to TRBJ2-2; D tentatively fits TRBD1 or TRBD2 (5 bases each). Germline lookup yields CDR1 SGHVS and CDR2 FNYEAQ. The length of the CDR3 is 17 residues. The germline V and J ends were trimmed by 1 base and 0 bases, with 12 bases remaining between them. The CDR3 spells CASSLGAGTTNTGELFF. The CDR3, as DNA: TGTGCCAGCAGCTTAGGAGCAGGGACGACGAACACCGGGGAGCTGTTTTTT. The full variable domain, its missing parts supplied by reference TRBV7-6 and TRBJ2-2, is GAGVSQSPRYKVTKRGQDVALRCDPISGHVSLYWYRQALGQGPEFLTYFNYEAQQDKSGLPNDRFSAERPEGSISTLTIQRTEQRDSAMYRCASSLGAGTTNTGELFFGEGSRLTVL.

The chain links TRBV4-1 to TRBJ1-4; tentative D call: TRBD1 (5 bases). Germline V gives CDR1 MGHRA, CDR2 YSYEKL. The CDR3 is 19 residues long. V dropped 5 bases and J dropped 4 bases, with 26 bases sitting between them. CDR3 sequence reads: CASSAQGGVQGEINEKLFF. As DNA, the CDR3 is TGCGCCAGCAGCGCACAAGGTGGGGTCCAGGGAGAGATTAATGAAAAACTGTTTTTT.

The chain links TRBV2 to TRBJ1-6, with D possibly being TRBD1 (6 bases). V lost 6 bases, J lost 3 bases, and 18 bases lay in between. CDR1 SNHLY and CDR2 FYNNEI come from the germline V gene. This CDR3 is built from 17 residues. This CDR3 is CASRTVGAQGYNSPLHF. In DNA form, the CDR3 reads TGTGCCAGCAGAACAGTCGGGGCACAGGGCTATAATTCACCCCTCCACTTT.

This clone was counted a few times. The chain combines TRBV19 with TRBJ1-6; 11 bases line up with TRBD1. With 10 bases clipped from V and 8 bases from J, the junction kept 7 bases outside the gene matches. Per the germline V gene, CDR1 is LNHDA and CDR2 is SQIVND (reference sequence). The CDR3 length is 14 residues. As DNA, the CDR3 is TGTGCCACCGGGACAGGGGGATTTGATTCACCCCTCCACTTT. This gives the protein CATGTGGFDSPLHF.

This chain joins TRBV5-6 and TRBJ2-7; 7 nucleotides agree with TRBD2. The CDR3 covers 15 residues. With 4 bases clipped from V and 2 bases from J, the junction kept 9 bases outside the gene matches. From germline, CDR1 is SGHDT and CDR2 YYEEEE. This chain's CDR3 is CASSASGVRAYEQYF. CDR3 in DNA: TGTGCCAGCAGCGCCAGCGGGGTCAGGGCCTACGAGCAGTACTTC.

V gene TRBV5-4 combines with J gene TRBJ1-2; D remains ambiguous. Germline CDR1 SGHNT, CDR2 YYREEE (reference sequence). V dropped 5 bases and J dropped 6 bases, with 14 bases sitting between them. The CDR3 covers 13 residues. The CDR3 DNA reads TGTGCCAGCAGTATCGTTGAGGGTGATGGCTACACCTTC. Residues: CASSIVEGDGYTF. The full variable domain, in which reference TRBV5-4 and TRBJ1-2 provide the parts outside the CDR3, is ETGVTQSPTHLIKTRGQQVTLRCSSQSGHNTVSWYQQALGQGPQFIFQYYREEENGRGNFPPRFSGLQFPNYSSELNVNALELDDSALYLCASSIVEGDGYTFGSGTRLTVV.

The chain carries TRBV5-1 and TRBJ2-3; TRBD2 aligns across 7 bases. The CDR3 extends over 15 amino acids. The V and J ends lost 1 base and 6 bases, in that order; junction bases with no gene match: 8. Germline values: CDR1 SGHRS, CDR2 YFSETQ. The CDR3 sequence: CASSLSRGDRDTQYF. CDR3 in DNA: TGCGCCAGCAGCTTGAGTCGGGGGGACCGCGATACGCAGTATTTT.